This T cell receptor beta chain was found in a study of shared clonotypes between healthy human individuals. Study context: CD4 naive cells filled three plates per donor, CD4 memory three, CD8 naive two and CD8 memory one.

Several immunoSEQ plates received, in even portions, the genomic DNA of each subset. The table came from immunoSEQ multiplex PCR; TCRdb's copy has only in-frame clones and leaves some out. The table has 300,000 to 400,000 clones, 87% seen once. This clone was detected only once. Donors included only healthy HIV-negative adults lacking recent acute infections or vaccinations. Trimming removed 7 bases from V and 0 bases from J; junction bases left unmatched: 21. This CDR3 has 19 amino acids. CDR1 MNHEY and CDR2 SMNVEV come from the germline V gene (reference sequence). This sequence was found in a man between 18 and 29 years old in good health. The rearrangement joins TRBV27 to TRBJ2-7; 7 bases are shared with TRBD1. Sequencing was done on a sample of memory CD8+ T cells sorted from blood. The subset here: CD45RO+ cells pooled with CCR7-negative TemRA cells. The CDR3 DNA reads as TGTGCCAGCAACGCACCGGGACAGATAAACATATACAGCTCCTACGAGCAGTACTTC. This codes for CASNAPGQINIYSSYEQYF.